This record covers a single T cell receptor (beta chain). The identical CDR3 is also encoded by other nucleotide sequences in the sample. This sample was taken from a study of blood T cell repertoires in COVID-19. The protocol was immunoSEQ multiplex PCR, while the TCRdb copy is restricted to in-frame clones and leaves out a portion. The top ten clones hold under 15% of a sample with a few hundred thousand clones, 75% to 90% of them seen once. The CDR3 has 15 residues. The germline V gene has CDR1 SGHRS and CDR2 YFSETQ. Losses at the gene ends were 0 bases for V and 5 bases for J; bases not matched to a gene: 6.

The sequenced sample consisted of peripheral blood. This TCR derives from a woman aged 55 to 70 with acute or convalescent COVID-19. V and J are TRBV5-1 and TRBJ2-5, with 8 bases lining up with TRBD1. CDR3 in DNA: TGCGCCAGCAGCTTGGATCAGGGGGCTAAGGAGACCCAGTACTTC. Protein sequence: CASSLDQGAKETQYF.